These T cell receptor beta chains were read from a single sample in a study of cytomegalovirus exposure and HLA in healthy donors. Produced via immunoSEQ multiplex PCR; TCRdb's table is partial and in-frame only. The profile shows 90,000 to 140,000 clones, approximately 90% of them singletons. The sequenced sample consisted of PBMCs. These TCRs come from a woman under 30 in good health and CMV-seropositive. CDR3s include the opening cysteine and the closing phenylalanine or tryptophan. A D gene is named only where the DNA matches it firmly. The size entry is marked missing in some rows and otherwise reads once, few, many or a size class.

TRBJ1-3 | NA | NA | TRBV2 | TGTGCCAGCAGTGTTGACATTCCCCGAAACACCATATATTTT | CASSVDIPRNTIYF
TRBJ2-7 | NA | TRBD1 | TRBV5-1 | TGCGCCAGCAGCCCGGGACAGGGTTTATCCTACGAGCAGTACTTC | CASSPGQGLSYEQYF
TRBJ1-1 | once | NA | TRBV6-1 | TGTGCCAGCCTTGCCGGCACTGAAGCTTTCTTT | CASLAGTEAFF
TRBJ2-7 | NA | NA | TRBV10-3 | TGTGCCATCAGGGGACAATCCTACGAGCAGTACTTC | CAIRGQSYEQYF
TRBJ2-3 | NA | TRBD2 | TRBV5-1 | TGCGCCAGCAGCTTGGGGCTAGCGGGGGGGCCAAATACGCAGTATTTT | CASSLGLAGGPNTQYF
TRBJ2-5 | NA | NA | TRBV4-2 | TGTGCCAGCAGCCAAGATAAAGGGGGTCAAGAGACCCAGTACTTC | CASSQDKGGQETQYF
TRBJ2-1 | NA | TRBD1 | TRBV7-3 | TGTGCCAGCAGCCCCGGGACAGGGGTTGAGCAGTTCTTC | CASSPGTGVEQFF
TRBJ1-1 | once | TRBD1 | TRBV6-1 | TGTGCCAGCTCCCCCACAGGGGGTTCTAACGAAGCTTTCTTT | CASSPTGGSNEAFF
TRBJ2-1 | NA | TRBD2 | TRBV5-1 | TGCGCCAGCAGCTTGGAGACTAGCGGAAACAATGAGCAGTTCTTC | CASSLETSGNNEQFF
TRBJ2-3 | NA | NA | TRBV5-6 | TGTGCCAGCAGCTCTAGCGCCCCCACAGATACGCAGTATTTT | CASSSSAPTDTQYF
TRBJ1-5 | few | NA | TRBV7-9 | TGTGCCAGCAGCTCACAGGAGTCCCAGCCCCAGCATTTT | CASSSQESQPQHF
TRBJ1-3 | NA | NA | TRBV10-2 | TGCGCCAGCAGTGGTAGAGGCGAGGGAAACACCATATATTTT | CASSGRGEGNTIYF
TRBJ1-2 | NA | TRBD1 | TRBV27 | TGTGCCAGCAGTTTTCGACAGGGGGGGCACTATGGCTACACCTTC | CASSFRQGGHYGYTF
TRBJ2-2 | NA | NA | TRBV28 | TGTGCCAGCAGTCCAAGTGGGGGCAGGGACACCGGGGAGCTGTTTTTT | CASSPSGGRDTGELFF
TRBJ1-1 | NA | TRBD1 | TRBV14 | TGTGCCAGCAGCCCCGACAGGGTAGAGGACACTGAAGCTTTCTTT | CASSPDRVEDTEAFF
TRBJ1-1 | NA | TRBD1 | TRBV9 | TGTGCCAGCAGTGGACAGGGGGCCACTGAAGCTTTCTTT | CASSGQGATEAFF
TRBJ2-7 | NA | TRBD2 | TRBV10-1 | TGCGCCAGCAGAAAAGCGGGGACCTCCTACGAGCAGTACTTC | CASRKAGTSYEQYF
TRBJ2-1 | NA | NA | TRBV15 | TGTGCCACCAGCAGAGTGGCAGCCTACAATGAGCAGTTCTTC | CATSRVAAYNEQFF
TRBJ2-5 | NA | NA | TRBV5-4 | TGTGCCAGCAGCTCCGGCGGCAGAGAAGAGACCCAGTACTTC | CASSSGGREETQYF
TRBJ2-2 | NA | NA | TRBV25-1 | TGTGCCAGCAGTGGCCTATGGGGGCACACCGGGGAGCTGTTTTTT | CASSGLWGHTGELFF
TRBJ2-7 | NA | NA | TRBV1 | TGCACCAGCAGCCACGACAGGTACTTATACGAGCAGTACTTC | CTSSHDRYLYEQYF
TRBJ1-4 | NA | NA | TRBV5-1 | TGCGCCAGCAGCGTCTCCAGGGGCTCGGATGAAAAACTGTTTTTT | CASSVSRGSDEKLFF
TRBJ2-1 | NA | NA | TRBV5-4 | TGTGCCAGCAGCTTGGTGGCTAGCTCCTACAATGAGCAGTTCTTC | CASSLVASSYNEQFF
TRBJ2-1 | NA | TRBD2 | TRBV6-4 | TGTGCCAGCAGTGACTTAGCGGGAGGGCCGGGTGAGCAGTTCTTC | CASSDLAGGPGEQFF
TRBJ1-2 | NA | TRBD1 | TRBV7-9 | TGTGCCAGCAGCCCCTCGACAGGGATCTATGGCTACACCTTC | CASSPSTGIYGYTF
TRBJ2-5 | NA | NA | TRBV25-1 | TGTGCCAGCAGGGAGGGGGCGGAGACCCAGTACTTC | CASREGAETQYF
TRBJ2-1 | NA | TRBD2 | TRBV18 | TGTGCCAGCTCACCAGAAGCGGGAGGCGCCCCCTACAATGAGCAGTTCTTC | CASSPEAGGAPYNEQFF
TRBJ2-7 | few | NA | TRBV27 | TGTGCCAGCATGCTGCAGGGTACCTACGAGCAGTACTTC | CASMLQGTYEQYF
TRBJ1-5 | once | TRBD1 | TRBV28 | TGTGCCAGCAGCTTATACAGGGGGAGGGATCAGCCCCAGCATTTT | CASSLYRGRDQPQHF
TRBJ2-3 | NA | TRBD2 | TRBV13 | TGTGCCAGCAGCTTCCCGGGAGGGCCGAGAGATACGCAGTATTTT | CASSFPGGPRDTQYF
TRBJ1-5 | NA | NA | TRBV12-5 | TGTGCTAGTGGACGATCGGATGGGGCTAGCAATCAGCCCCAGCATTTT | CASGRSDGASNQPQHF
TRBJ2-3 | NA | TRBD2 | TRBV10-3 | TGTGCCACCGGACTAGCGACTTTCACAGATACGCAGTATTTT | CATGLATFTDTQYF
TRBJ1-1 | NA | NA | TRBV5-1 | TGCGCCAGCAGGTACAGGGTTGAGAACACTGAAGCTTTCTTT | CASRYRVENTEAFF
TRBJ2-7 | few | TRBD1 | TRBV5-1 | TGCGCCAGCAGCCCTGGGACAGGGGGCGGGTACGAGCAGTACTTC | CASSPGTGGGYEQYF
TRBJ2-1 | NA | TRBD1 | TRBV15 | TGTGCCACCAGAATTCCGGGACAGGCATACAATGAGCAGTTCTTC | CATRIPGQAYNEQFF
TRBJ1-3 | NA | NA | TRBV2 | TGTGCCAGCAGTGAAGCTGGAGGCTCTGGAAACACCATATATTTT | CASSEAGGSGNTIYF
TRBJ1-2 | NA | NA | TRBV5-4 | TGTGCCAGCAGCTCGTTACTTCAGTTTACAGGGTCCTATGGCTACACCTTC | CASSSLLQFTGSYGYTF
TRBJ2-7 | NA | NA | TRBV28 | TGTGCCAGCAGTTTCTCAATGACAGGGAGGTCCTCCTACGAGCAGTACTTC | CASSFSMTGRSSYEQYF
TRBJ2-2 | NA | NA | TRBV10-3 | TGTGCCATCAGTGTTCGGTTCACAGCGAACACCGGGGAGCTGTTTTTT | CAISVRFTANTGELFF
TRBJ1-2 | NA | NA | TRBV19 | TGTGCCAGTAGTACGCTACGGGGAGGTGAAGGCTATGGCTACACCTTC | CASSTLRGGEGYGYTF
TRBJ1-4 | NA | NA | TRBV11-2 | TGTGCCAGCAGCTTACAGGGCAAAATGACAACTAATGAAAAACTGTTTTTT | CASSLQGKMTTNEKLFF
TRBJ1-3 | once | TRBD1 | TRBV9 | TGTGCCAGCAGCGGCCCACAGGGGTGGCTCTCTGGAAACACCATATATTTT | CASSGPQGWLSGNTIYF
TRBJ1-3 | NA | NA | TRBV5-1 | TGCGCCAGCAGTCAAGGAGGGCCTGGAAACACCATATATTTT | CASSQGGPGNTIYF
TRBJ2-5 | once | TRBD1 | TRBV2 | TGTGCCAGCAGGGCCGGGACAGGGGGCTTAGAGACCCAGTACTTC | CASRAGTGGLETQYF
TRBJ2-5 | NA | NA | TRBV4-1 | TGCGCCAGCAGCCAGGCCCAAAAGGAGACCCAGTACTTC | CASSQAQKETQYF
TRBJ2-7 | NA | NA | TRBV11-2 | TGTGCCAGCAGCTTAGGGTTGAACAGCTACTTC | CASSLGLNSYF
TRBJ2-2 | NA | NA | TRBV6-1 | TGTGCTAGCCTTCCCGGGGGGCGATACACCGGGGAGCTGTTTTTT | CASLPGGRYTGELFF
TRBJ2-1 | NA | NA | TRBV6-5 | TGTGCCAGTTCGCAGGGAATAAATGAGCAGTTCTTC | CASSQGINEQFF
TRBJ2-2 | NA | NA | TRBV5-1 | TGCGCCAGCAGCTTGGCCTCTCCCGGGGAGCTGTTTTTT | CASSLASPGELFF
TRBJ1-1 | NA | NA | TRBV5-3 | TGTGCCAGAAGCTTGGAGCAGGGAGGGACTGAAGCTTTCTTT | CARSLEQGGTEAFF
TRBJ2-7 | NA | NA | TRBV5-1 | TGCGCCAGCAGCTTGCCGGGGGATGGTTTTTCCTACGAGCAGTACTTC | CASSLPGDGFSYEQYF
TRBJ2-5 | NA | TRBD1 | TRBV18 | TGTGCCAGCTCACCACCGGCTGGGACAGGAGAGACCCAGTACTTC | CASSPPAGTGETQYF
TRBJ1-4 | NA | NA | TRBV6-1 | TGTGCCAGCAGTGACCTTGGACAGCGGAAAGGGATCGAAAAACTGTTTTTT | CASSDLGQRKGIEKLFF
TRBJ2-7 | NA | NA | TRBV18 | TGTGCCAGCTCACCACCGGTCTCCGGTCGGGGGAATCTAAGATACGAGCAGTACTTC | CASSPPVSGRGNLRYEQYF
TRBJ1-5 | NA | NA | TRBV19 | TGTGCCAGTAATGGGGGGAGAGGTCAGCCCCAGCATTTT | CASNGGRGQPQHF
TRBJ2-7 | NA | TRBD1 | TRBV5-1 | TGCGCCAGCAGCTACGACCCGGGACAGGGGGCAGATGAGCAGTACTTC | CASSYDPGQGADEQYF